This TCR beta chain was sequenced for a study of vaccination effects on CD4 cells after COVID-19. General study results and limits: Early timepoints after infection were absent, and convalescent patients were few in the study.

Sequencing was preceded by expansion of antigen-specific CD4+ T cells with viral peptide pools in the ViraFEST assay. Subsequent to a culture period of 10 to 11 days, CD4+ T cells were isolated. BNT162b2 vaccine or mRNA-1273 vaccine was given to participants in two doses. Nucleocapsid antibody tests were negative, and the vaccine recipients had no prior SARS-CoV-2 infection. Cultivation was performed at 1.5 million to 2 million PBMC per well with 8 to 10 IU/ml IL-2 and around 10 ug/ml peptides added. Researchers swapped half the medium for IL-2 medium on both days 3 and 7. Germline CDR1 reads MNHNS; CDR2 reads SASEGT. This CDR3 comprises 11 residues. Between the trimmed V and J ends, which lost 1 base and 3 bases, there was a span of 1 base. Sequenced by immunoSEQ multiplex PCR; TCRdb stores in-frame clones only, minus some. The table has 20,000 to 30,000 clones, 69% seen once. In the case of this clone: Its antigen is currently unknown.

The sequenced sample was CD4+ T cells from PBMCs cultured with SARS-CoV-2 spike peptides, obtained after COVID-19 vaccination. This rearrangement joins TRBV6-1 to TRBJ2-7; D remains ambiguous. The sequence came from a human donor who received a COVID-19 vaccine. CDR3 coding DNA: TGTGCCAGCAGTGAAGGCTACGAGCAGTACTTC. This translates into CASSEGYEQYF.